This TCR beta chain was profiled in a study of Ad26.COV2.S vaccination and SARS-CoV-2 variants. Study-wide findings and caveats: With respect to non-spike TCR breadth, vaccine and placebo recipients were similar. Reportedly, spike-specific CD8+ and CD4+ T cell responses achieved substantial breadth once vaccination had taken place. Responses of T cells in total may have been underestimated by the TCR breadth and depth analyses.

CDR3 length: 12 residues. In germline, CDR1 is SGHAT, CDR2 FQNNGV. V was cut by 5 bases and J by 0 bases, with 4 bases left in between. A remark on this clone: The antigen remains undetermined.

Profiling relied on immunoSEQ multiplex PCR, and the TCRdb table lists in-frame clones only, not all of them. The data hold about 6,800 clones, with 84% observed a single time. The sequence was collected from a human donor who had recovered from COVID-19. Sequenced material: peripheral blood, taken after recovery from COVID-19. This chain joins TRBV11-2 and TRBJ1-2; D is unresolved. CDR3 nucleotide sequence: TGTGCCAGCAGCCCTACTAACTATGGCTACACCTTC. This translates into CASSPTNYGYTF.